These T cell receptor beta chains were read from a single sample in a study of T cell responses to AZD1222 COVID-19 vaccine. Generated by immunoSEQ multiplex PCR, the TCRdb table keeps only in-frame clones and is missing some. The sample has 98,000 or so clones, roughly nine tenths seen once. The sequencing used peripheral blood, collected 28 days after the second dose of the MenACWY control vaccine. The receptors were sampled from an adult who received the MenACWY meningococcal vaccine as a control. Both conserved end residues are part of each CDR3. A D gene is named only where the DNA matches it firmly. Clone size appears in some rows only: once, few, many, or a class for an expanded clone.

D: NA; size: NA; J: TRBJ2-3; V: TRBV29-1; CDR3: CSVEDRGRNTDTQYF; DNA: TGCAGCGTTGAAGACAGGGGCCGAAACACAGATACGCAGTATTTT
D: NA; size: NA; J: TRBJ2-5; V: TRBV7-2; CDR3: CASSLGGGPSETQYF; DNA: TGTGCCAGCAGCTTAGGGGGGGGCCCCTCGGAGACCCAGTACTTC
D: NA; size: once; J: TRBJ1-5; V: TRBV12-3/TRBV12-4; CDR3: CASTFREGQPQHF; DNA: TGTGCCAGCACTTTTAGGGAGGGTCAGCCCCAGCATTTT
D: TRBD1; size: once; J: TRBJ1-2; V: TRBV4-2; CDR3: CASSQAKSSGTGAGYTF; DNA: TGTGCCAGCAGCCAAGCAAAAAGTTCCGGGACAGGGGCTGGCTACACCTTC
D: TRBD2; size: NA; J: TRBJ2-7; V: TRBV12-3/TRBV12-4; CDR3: CASRGVGEQYF; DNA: TGTGCCTCCCGGGGGGTCGGCGAGCAGTACTTC
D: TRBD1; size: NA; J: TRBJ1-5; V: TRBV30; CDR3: CAWNRSPTGTGKNQPQHF; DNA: TGTGCCTGGAATCGTAGCCCGACCGGGACAGGGAAAAATCAGCCCCAGCATTTT
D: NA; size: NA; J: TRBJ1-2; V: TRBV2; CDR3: CASRGGSGGFYGYTF; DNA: TGTGCCAGCAGGGGCGGGTCCGGGGGCTTTTACGGCTACACCTTC
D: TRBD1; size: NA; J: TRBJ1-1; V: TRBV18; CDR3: CASSPRLDRVNTEAFF; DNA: TGTGCCAGCTCACCAAGACTCGACAGGGTGAACACTGAAGCTTTCTTT
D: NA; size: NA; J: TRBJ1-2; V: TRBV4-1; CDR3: CASSHGPGEGGNYGYTF; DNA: TGCGCCAGCAGCCACGGGCCAGGGGAGGGGGGTAACTATGGCTACACCTTC
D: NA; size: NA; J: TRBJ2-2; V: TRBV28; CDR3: CASSLRTGELFF; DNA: TGTGCCAGCAGCCTCCGGACCGGGGAGCTGTTTTTT
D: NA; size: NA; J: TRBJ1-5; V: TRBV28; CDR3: CASSLPGAVNQPQHF; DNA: TGTGCCAGCAGTCTACCAGGGGCGGTGAATCAGCCCCAGCATTTT
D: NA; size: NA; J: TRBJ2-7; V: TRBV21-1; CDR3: CASSNPRGLFGYEQYF; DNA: TGTGCCAGCAGCAACCCCCGGGGTTTATTCGGCTACGAGCAGTACTTC
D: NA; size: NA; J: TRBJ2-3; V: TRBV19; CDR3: CASNGGRTDTQYF; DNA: TGTGCCAGTAACGGCGGCCGCACAGATACGCAGTATTTT
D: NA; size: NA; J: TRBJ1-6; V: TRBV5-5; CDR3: CASSPLAQNSYNSPLHF; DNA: TGTGCCAGCAGCCCTTTGGCGCAGAACTCCTATAATTCACCCCTCCACTTT
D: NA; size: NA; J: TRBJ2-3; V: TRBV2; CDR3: CASTSKAVDTQYF; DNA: TGTGCCAGCACCTCAAAAGCTGTAGATACGCAGTATTTT
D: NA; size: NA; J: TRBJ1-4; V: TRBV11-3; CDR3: CASSPMVGPAFATNEKLFF; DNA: TGTGCCAGCAGCCCGATGGTCGGGCCCGCTTTTGCAACTAATGAAAAACTGTTTTTT
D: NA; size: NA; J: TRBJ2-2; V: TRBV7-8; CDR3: CASSARRGVAGELFF; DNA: TGTGCCAGCAGCGCGCGTAGGGGTGTTGCCGGGGAGCTGTTTTTT
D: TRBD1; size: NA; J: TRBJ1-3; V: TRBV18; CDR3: CASSPPPQGTNTIYF; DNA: TGTGCCAGCTCACCACCCCCACAGGGGACCAACACCATATATTTT
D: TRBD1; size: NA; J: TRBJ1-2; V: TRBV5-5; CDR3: CASSLGTGNYGYTF; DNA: TGTGCCAGCAGCTTGGGGACAGGAAACTATGGCTACACCTTC
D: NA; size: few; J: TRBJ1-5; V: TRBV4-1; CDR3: CASSRTNRVRGQPQHF; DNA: TGCGCCAGCAGCCGCACGAACAGGGTCCGGGGTCAGCCCCAGCATTTT
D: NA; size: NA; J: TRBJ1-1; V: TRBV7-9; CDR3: CASSLSQNTEAFF; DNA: TGTGCCAGCAGCTTATCCCAGAACACTGAAGCTTTCTTT
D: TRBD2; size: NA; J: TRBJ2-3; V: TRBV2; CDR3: CASRPGTSKADTQYF; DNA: TGTGCCAGCAGGCCCGGGACTAGTAAGGCAGATACGCAGTATTTT
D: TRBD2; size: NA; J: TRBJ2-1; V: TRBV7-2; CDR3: CASIWTSGNEQFF; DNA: TGTGCCAGCATCTGGACTAGCGGGAATGAGCAGTTCTTC
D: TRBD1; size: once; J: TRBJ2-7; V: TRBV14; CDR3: CASSQPRGQRNEQYF; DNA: TGTGCCAGCAGCCAACCAAGGGGACAGAGGAACGAGCAGTACTTC
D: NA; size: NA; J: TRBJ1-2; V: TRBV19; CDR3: CASRPGTSVYGYTF; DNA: TGTGCCAGTAGACCCGGGACGAGTGTTTATGGCTACACCTTC
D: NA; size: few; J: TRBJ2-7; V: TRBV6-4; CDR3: CASSDSTRPPKARSPYEQYF; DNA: TGTGCCAGCAGTGACTCGACCCGGCCCCCTAAGGCCCGATCCCCCTACGAGCAGTACTTC
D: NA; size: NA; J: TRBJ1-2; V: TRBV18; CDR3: CASSQQEANYGYTF; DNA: TGTGCCAGCTCACAACAGGAGGCTAACTATGGCTACACCTTC
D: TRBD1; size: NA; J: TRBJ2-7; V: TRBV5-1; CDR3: CASSYGQGGSYEQYF; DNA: TGCGCCAGCAGCTACGGACAGGGGGGCTCCTACGAGCAGTACTTC
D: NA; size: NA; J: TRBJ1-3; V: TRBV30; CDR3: CAWSTGFGGNTIYF; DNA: TGTGCCTGGAGTACAGGTTTTGGAGGAAACACCATATATTTT
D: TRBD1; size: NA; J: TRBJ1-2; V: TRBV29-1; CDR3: CSVEDRGNYGYTF; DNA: TGCAGCGTGGAGGACAGGGGAAACTATGGCTACACCTTC
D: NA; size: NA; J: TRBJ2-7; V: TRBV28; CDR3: CASSPPDSFQQYF; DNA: TGTGCCAGCAGCCCCCCGGACAGTTTTCAACAGTACTTC
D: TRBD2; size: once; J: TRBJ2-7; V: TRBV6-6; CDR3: CASSSSGVYEQYF; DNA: TGTGCCAGCAGTTCTAGCGGGGTCTACGAGCAGTACTTC
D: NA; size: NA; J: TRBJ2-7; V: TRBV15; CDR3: CATSRDSAPSYEQYF; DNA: TGTGCCACCAGCAGAGATTCTGCTCCCTCCTACGAGCAGTACTTC
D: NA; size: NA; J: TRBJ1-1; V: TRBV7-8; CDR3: CASSLQTEMNTEAFF; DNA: TGTGCCAGCAGCTTGCAGACAGAAATGAACACTGAAGCTTTCTTT
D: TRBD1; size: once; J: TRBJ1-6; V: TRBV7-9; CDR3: CASSADRGGSSPLHF; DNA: TGTGCCAGCAGCGCCGACAGGGGTGGTAGTTCACCCCTCCACTTT
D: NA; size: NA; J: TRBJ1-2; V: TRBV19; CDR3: CASNSPQGMNYGYTF; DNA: TGTGCCAGTAATTCCCCTCAGGGGATGAACTATGGCTACACCTTC
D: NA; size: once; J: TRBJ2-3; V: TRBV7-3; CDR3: CASSVSGGGRWPYTDTQYF; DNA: TGTGCCAGCAGCGTTAGCGGCGGCGGAAGGTGGCCATACACAGATACGCAGTATTTT
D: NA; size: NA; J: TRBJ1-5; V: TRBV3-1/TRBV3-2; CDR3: CASSQDQETRDQPQHF; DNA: TGTGCCAGCAGCCAAGATCAGGAGACACGTGATCAGCCCCAGCATTTT
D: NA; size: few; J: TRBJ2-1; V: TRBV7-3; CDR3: CASSLGAGQYNEQFF; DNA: TGTGCCAGCAGCTTGGGGGCTGGTCAGTACAATGAGCAGTTCTTC
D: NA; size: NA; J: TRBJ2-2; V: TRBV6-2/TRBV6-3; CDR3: CASSYSPGLANKNTGELFF; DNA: TGTGCCAGCAGTTACTCTCCTGGGCTAGCCAATAAGAACACCGGGGAGCTGTTTTTT
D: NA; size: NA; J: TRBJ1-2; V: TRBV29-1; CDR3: CSVEAQGAPWYGYTF; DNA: TGCAGCGTTGAAGCTCAGGGCGCTCCGTGGTATGGCTACACCTTC
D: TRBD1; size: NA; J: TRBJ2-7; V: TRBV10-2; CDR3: CASTLSGTGGIYEQYF; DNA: TGCGCCAGCACTCTATCCGGGACAGGGGGCATCTACGAGCAGTACTTC
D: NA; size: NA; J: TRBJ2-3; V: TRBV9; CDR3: CASNNQGTDTQYF; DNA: TGTGCCAGCAATAACCAAGGGACAGATACGCAGTATTTT
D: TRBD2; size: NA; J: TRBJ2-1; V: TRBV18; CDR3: CASLPLSGGPQNEQFF; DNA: TGTGCCAGCCTCCCGCTTAGCGGGGGACCCCAAAATGAGCAGTTCTTC
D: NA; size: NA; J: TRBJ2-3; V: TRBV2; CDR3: CASNGRISTDTQYF; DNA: TGTGCCAGCAATGGTCGGATCTCCACAGATACGCAGTATTTT
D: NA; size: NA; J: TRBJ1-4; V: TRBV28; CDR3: CASSLFRAANEKLFF; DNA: TGTGCCAGCAGTTTATTCAGGGCGGCTAATGAAAAACTGTTTTTT
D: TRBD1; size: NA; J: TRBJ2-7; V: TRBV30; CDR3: CAWSYRDREIYEQYF; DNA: TGTGCCTGGAGCTACAGGGACAGGGAGATCTACGAGCAGTACTTC
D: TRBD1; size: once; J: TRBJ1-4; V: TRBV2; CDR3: CASREQGGVEKLFF; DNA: TGTGCCAGCAGAGAACAGGGGGGGGTTGAAAAACTGTTTTTT
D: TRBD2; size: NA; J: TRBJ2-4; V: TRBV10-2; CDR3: CASSVGLAGGLAKNIQYF; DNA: TGCGCCAGCAGTGTAGGACTAGCGGGGGGGCTAGCCAAAAACATTCAGTACTTC
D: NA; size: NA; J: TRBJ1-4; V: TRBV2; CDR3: CASRVSGDGSQEKLFF; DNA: TGTGCCAGCAGGGTTTCCGGGGACGGCAGTCAGGAAAAACTGTTTTTT
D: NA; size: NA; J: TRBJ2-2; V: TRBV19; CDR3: CASSEAGNTGELFF; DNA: TGTGCCAGTAGTGAGGCCGGGAACACCGGGGAGCTGTTTTTT
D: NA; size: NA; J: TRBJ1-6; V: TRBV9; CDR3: CASSVAGGNSPLHF; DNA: TGTGCCAGCAGCGTAGCGGGGGGGAATTCACCCCTCCACTTT
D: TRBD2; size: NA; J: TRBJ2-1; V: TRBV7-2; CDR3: CASSLIGTSPRGEQFF; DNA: TGTGCCAGCAGCTTGATCGGGACTAGCCCTCGGGGGGAGCAGTTCTTC